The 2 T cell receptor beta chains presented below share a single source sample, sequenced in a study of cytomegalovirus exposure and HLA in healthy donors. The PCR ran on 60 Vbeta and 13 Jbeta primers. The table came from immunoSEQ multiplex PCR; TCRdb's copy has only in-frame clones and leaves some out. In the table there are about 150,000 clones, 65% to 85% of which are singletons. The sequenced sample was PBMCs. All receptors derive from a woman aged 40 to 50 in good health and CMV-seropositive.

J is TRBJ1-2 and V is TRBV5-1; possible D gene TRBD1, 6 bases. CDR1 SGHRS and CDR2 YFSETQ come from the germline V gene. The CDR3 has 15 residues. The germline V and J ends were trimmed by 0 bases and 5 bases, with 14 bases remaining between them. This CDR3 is CASSLDGGLGYGYTF. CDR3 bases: TGCGCCAGCAGCTTGGACGGGGGGCTAGGGTATGGCTACACCTTC.

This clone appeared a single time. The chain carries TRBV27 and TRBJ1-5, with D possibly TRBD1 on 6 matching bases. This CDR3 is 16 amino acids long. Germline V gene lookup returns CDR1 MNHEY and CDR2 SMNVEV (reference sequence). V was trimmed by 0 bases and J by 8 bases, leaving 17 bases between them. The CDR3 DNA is TGTGCCAGCAGTTTATCGGGGGCCCCCGGTCGCGAGCCCCAGCATTTT. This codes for CASSLSGAPGREPQHF.